This record covers a single TCR beta chain. Its antigen specificity is not known. No much larger clonotype is one base removed from it; base qualities were not supplied. The data are from a study of long-term antiretroviral therapy in people with HIV (dated by TCRdb to the early 2020s). Background for the entire study: Collection of the earliest samples took place about a decade ahead of the 2015 WHO recommendation for immediate ART, at a time when ART was typically delayed until CD4 counts fell. This retrospective serial study examined whether starting ART and sustained HIV suppression were associated with changes in the composition and diversity of the TRB repertoire in peripheral blood. The cohort contributed roughly 190 cryopreserved PBMC samples from about 30 adults with confirmed HIV infection, collected serially over a mean of around 6 years (range 1-12). Among the approximately 32 participants with HIV, eleven were female. Test extractions of a monoclonal T-cell line alongside a few dozen polyclonal samples showed no cross-contamination during QIAcube processing. Here is what the overall study found, with its caveats: Inferences about post-ART repertoire changes were limited because no data were available on ART adherence, viral resistance or therapy changes. Expanded TRB clones identified before ART initiation dominated the repertoire at all time points, although this dominance fluctuated and declined in many PLHIV after ART. The samples span the years 2004 to 2017, and the ART regimens used at that time may not be as effective as current regimens. Unsorted PBMC were profiled instead of sorted CD4+ and CD8+ T cells because pre-ART samples had limited cell numbers. Starting ART was linked to a significant rise in TRB diversity, yet even with long-term ART the diversity remained significantly lower than in transplant donor controls. Limited PBMC availability meant only the TCR beta chain was sequenced, without alpha chain pairing. Narrower CDR3 length ranges were observed in HIV repertoires than in controls, and an antigen-experienced repertoire with only a slight naive shift after ART was suggested by the network structure.

Sequencing of the TRB variable region was done with the immunoSEQ hsTCRB v3.0 assay at survey level resolution. The targeted TRB sequencing depth was roughly 35,000-50,000 T-cell genomes per sample. An Illumina MiSeq with a v3 150-cycle kit was used to sequence the pooled TRB libraries. In the authors' own workflow: Repertoire analysis was run in R within a reproducible Nextflow workflow that covered QC, data transformation and analysis. LymphoSeq2, an R package for exploring AIRR-Seq data, was used to implement custom analyses. After excluding several samples that yielded fewer than 5000 total TRB sequences, fewer than 200 HIV repertoires remained for analysis. Of the approximately 190 retained HIV repertoires, over 55 were collected before and approximately 130 after ART initiation. Repertoires were downsampled to 5000 TRB nucleotide sequences, with summary statistics averaged over 100 downsampling iterations. TRB sequences were retained for analysis only if CDR3 regions of at least seven amino acids were present. Diversity was assessed using a clonality score derived from Shannon entropy and using the Gini coefficient. In the repertoire networks, any two of the top 5000 CDR3 amino acid sequences were connected whenever the two sequences differed by an edit distance of one. For TRB CDR3 amino acid sequences, GLIPH2 was used to predict antigen specificity groups and MHC restriction. CDR3 amino acid sequences were matched against VDJdb and McPAS-TCR to flag known CMV, EBV, HIV or tissue antigen associations. Pre-ART, post-ART and control groups were compared with Wilcoxon signed-rank tests and Holm-Bonferroni correction. TCRdb holds this immuneACCESS table with in-frame rearrangements only. Some clones are missing; in checked studies, unresolved V genes explain under half, and the rest has no known cause. V, J and clone size derive from that table, while D and trimming were established from the DNA sequence. The sample table contains 35,000 or so clones; only one count was recorded for about 93% of them. The ten largest clones add up to 3.6% of the sample.

Inclusion was restricted to participants for whom at least one PBMC sample before ART initiation and at least two post-ART samples were available. Every participant with HIV received treatment in the United States of America. Before DNA extraction, cryopreserved samples of about 1-10 million PBMC were thawed and washed. At the time of the earliest PBMC sample, participants with HIV were aged between about 20 and 55 years. Per participant, PBMC samples came from 1-4 timepoints prior to ART initiation and 2-8 timepoints following ART initiation, for a median of 7 samples. Serial HIV viral load, CD4+ T-cell count, ART history and demographic data were obtained for every participant. Genomic DNA was extracted from unsorted PBMC with a Qiagen kit on a QIAcube, with processing performed in batches of 12 samples. The CDR3, cysteine through phenylalanine, is 13 amino acids long. Only the CDR3 region is kept as DNA, spanning 39 bases read in frame from base 1. V and J are trimmed by 1 base and 10 bases, and the gene matches miss 2 bases of the junction. The germline V gene yields SGHVS for CDR1 and FQNEAQ for CDR2.

Sequencing was performed on unsorted PBMCs, taken 4.1 years after starting antiretroviral therapy. The source is a woman between 45 and 60 years old with HIV. The rearrangement combines TRBV7-8 with TRBJ2-1, and 9 junction bases match TRBD2. The DNA sequence reads TGTGCCAGCAGCTTAGTAGCGGGGGTCGAGCAGTTCTTC. Translation gives CASSLVAGVEQFF. Extended through the reference TRBV7-8 and TRBJ2-1 proteins, this CDR3 yields the full variable domain: GAGVSQSPRYKVAKRGQDVALRCDPISGHVSLFWYQQALGQGPEFLTYFQNEAQLDKSGLPSDRFFAERPEGSVSTLKIQRTQQEDSAVYLCASSLVAGVEQFFGPGTRLTVL.